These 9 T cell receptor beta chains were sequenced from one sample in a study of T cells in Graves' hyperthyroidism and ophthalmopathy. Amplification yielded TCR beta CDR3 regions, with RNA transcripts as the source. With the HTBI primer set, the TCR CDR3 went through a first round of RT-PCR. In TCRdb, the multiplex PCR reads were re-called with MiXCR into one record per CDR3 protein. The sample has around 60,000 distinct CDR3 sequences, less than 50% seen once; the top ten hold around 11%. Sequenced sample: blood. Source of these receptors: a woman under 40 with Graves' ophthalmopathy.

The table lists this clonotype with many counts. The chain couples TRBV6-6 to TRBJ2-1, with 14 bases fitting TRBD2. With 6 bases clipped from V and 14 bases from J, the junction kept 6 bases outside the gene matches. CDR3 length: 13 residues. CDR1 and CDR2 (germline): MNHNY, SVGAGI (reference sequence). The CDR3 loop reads CASRTGTSGREFF. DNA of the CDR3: TGTGCCAGCAGAACCGGGACTAGCGGGAGAGAGTTCTTC.

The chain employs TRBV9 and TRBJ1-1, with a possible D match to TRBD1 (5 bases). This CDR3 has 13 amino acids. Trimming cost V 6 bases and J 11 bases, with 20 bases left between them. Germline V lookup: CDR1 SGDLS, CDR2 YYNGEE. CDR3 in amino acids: CASTVAGTADAFF. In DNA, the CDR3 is TGTGCCAGCACGGTAGCGGGGACGGCCGACGCTTTCTTT.

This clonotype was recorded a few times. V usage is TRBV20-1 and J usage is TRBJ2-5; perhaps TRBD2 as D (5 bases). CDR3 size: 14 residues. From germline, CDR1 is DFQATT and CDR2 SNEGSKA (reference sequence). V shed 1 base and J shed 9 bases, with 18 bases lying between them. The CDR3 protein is CSARALSSGQPQYF. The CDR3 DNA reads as TGCAGTGCTAGAGCCTTGTCGAGCGGTCAGCCCCAGTACTTC.

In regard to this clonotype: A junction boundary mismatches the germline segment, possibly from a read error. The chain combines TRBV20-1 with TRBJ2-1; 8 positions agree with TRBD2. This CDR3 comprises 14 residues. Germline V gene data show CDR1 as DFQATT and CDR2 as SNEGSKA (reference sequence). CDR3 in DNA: TGCAGCGCTAGAGCCCCAGCGGGAGCTGGTGAGCAGTTCTTC. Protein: CSARAPAGAGEQFF.

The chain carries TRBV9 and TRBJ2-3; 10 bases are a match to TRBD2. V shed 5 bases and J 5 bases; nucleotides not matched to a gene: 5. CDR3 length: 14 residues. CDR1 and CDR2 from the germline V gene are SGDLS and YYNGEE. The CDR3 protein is CASSLAGAGDTQYF. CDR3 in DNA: TGTGCCAGCAGTCTAGCGGGAGCCGGAGATACGCAGTATTTT.

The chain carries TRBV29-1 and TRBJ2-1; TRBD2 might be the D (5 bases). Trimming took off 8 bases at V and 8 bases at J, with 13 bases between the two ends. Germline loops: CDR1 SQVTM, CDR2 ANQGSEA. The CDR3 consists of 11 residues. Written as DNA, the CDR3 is TGCAGCCAAGAATACGGGGATGAGCAGTTCTTC. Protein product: CSQEYGDEQFF.

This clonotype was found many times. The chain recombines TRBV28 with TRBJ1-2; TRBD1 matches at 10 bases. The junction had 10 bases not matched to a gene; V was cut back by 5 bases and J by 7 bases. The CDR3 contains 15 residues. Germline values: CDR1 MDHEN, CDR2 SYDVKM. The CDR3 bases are TGTGCCAGCAGTCCCTTAGGGACAGGGGTTGGTGGCTACACCTTC. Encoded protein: CASSPLGTGVGGYTF.

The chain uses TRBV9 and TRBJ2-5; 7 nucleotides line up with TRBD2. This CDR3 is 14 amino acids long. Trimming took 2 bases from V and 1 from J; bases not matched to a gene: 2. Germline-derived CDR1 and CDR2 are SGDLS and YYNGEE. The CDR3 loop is CASSVGTTQETQYF. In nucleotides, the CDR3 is TGTGCCAGCAGCGTCGGGACTACCCAAGAGACCCAGTACTTC.

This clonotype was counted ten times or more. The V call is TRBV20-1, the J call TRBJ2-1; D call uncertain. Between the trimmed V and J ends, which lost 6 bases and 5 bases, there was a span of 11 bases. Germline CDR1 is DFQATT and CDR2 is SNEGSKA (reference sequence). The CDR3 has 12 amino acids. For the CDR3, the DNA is TGCAGTGCCAACCCCGGCCACAATGAGCAGTTCTTC. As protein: CSANPGHNEQFF.